The source of this T cell receptor (beta chain) is a study of blood T cell repertoires in COVID-19. Looking at the study overall: Acute and convalescent COVID-19 samples came from the United States, Italy and Spain.

In the study's own analysis: Researchers report that nucleated cell counts were estimated from reference gene primer amplification. Produced via immunoSEQ multiplex PCR; TCRdb's table is partial and in-frame only. V and J calls and clone size are those listed in that table; D and trimming were worked out from the DNA. The table has about 250,000 clones, roughly 88% seen once. Seattle's enrolled individuals joined amid active infection and were then monitored longitudinally. Germline V gene sequence: CDR1 SGHVS, CDR2 FQNEAQ. V was pared by 1 base and J by 2 bases, with 20 bases between. This CDR3 has 18 residues.

Source material: peripheral blood. This chain uses TRBV7-8 with TRBJ1-1, with D possibly TRBD1 on 6 matching bases. This sequence originates from a woman in her 30s with COVID-19, enrolled during active disease. The CDR3, as DNA: TGTGCCAGCAGCTTAGTAGGCCCCAGGGGCGTCGACAACACTGAAGCTTTCTTT. It translates to CASSLVGPRGVDNTEAFF.